The T cell receptor beta chain under discussion was sequenced for a study of T cells in Graves' hyperthyroidism and ophthalmopathy. Germline CDR1 SGHDN, CDR2 FVKESK. CDR3 length: 15 amino acids. Trimming took 1 base from V and 1 from J, leaving 10 bases between them. Participants, patients aged 18 to 65, had newly diagnosed hyperthyroidism with a duration under 2 months. Diagnosing involved the use of clinical symptoms, serum thyroxine and TRAb, thyroid ultrasound and orbital computed tomography. This clonotype was picked up a small number of times. Amplified TCR beta CDR3 regions came from RNA transcripts. The HTBI primer set was used in a first-round RT-PCR of the TCR CDR3. TCRdb re-analysed the multiplex PCR reads in MiXCR, keeping a single row per CDR3 protein. The data hold roughly 570,000 distinct CDR3 sequences, with more than 15% observed a single time.

This clonotype originated in a woman aged 25 to 39 with Graves' hyperthyroidism. The sample consisted of blood. The chain combines TRBV14 with TRBJ1-1; no definite D call. The CDR3 is CASSQVWRSNTEAFF. CDR3 DNA sequence: TGTGCCAGCAGCCAAGTCTGGCGGTCGAACACTGAAGCTTTCTTT.